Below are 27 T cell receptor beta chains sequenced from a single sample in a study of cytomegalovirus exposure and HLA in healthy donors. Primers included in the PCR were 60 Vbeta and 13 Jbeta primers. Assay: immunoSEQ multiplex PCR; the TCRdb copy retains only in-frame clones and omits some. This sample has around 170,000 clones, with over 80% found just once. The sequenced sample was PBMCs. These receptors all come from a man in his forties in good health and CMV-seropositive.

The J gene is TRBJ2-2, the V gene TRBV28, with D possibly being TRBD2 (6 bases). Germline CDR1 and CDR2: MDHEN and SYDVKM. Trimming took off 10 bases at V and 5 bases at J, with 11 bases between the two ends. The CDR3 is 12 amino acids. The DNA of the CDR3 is TGTGCCATCCGAGGGACTACCGGGGAGCTGTTTTTT. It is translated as CAIRGTTGELFF.

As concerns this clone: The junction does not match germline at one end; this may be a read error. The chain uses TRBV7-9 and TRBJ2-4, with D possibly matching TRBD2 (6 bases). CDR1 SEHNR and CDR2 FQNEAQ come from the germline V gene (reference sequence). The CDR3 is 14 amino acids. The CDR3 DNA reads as TGTTCCAGCAGCTTAGAAGGGGACTCCGGCATTCAGTACTTC. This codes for CSSSLEGDSGIQYF.

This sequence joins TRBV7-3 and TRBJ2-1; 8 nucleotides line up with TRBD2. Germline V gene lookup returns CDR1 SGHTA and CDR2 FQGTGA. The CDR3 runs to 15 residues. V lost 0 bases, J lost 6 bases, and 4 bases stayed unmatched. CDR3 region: CASSLTGAGGNEQFF. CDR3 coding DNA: TGTGCCAGCAGCTTAACTGGGGCGGGGGGCAATGAGCAGTTCTTC. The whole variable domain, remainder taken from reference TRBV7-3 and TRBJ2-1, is GAGVSQTPSNKVTEKGKYVELRCDPISGHTALYWYRQSLGQGPEFLIYFQGTGAADDSGLPNDRFFAVRPEGSVSTLKIQRTERGDSAVYLCASSLTGAGGNEQFFGPGTRLTVL.

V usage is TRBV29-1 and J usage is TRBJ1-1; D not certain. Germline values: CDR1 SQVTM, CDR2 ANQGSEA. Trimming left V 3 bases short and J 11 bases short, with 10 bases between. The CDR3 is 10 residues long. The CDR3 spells CSVELEEAFF. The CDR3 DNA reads TGCAGCGTTGAGCTGGAGGAGGCTTTCTTT.

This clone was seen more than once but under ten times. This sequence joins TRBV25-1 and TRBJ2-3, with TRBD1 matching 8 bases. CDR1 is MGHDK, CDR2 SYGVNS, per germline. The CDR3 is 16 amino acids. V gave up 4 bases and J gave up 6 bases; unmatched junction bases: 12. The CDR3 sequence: CASSGYRGSLGDTQYF. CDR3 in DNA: TGTGCCAGCAGTGGCTACAGGGGGTCCCTCGGGGATACGCAGTATTTT.

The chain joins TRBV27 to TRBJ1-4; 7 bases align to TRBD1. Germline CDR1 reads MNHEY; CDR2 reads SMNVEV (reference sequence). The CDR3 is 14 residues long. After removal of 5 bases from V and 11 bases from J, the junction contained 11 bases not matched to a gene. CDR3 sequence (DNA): TGTGCCAGCAGTAACCCGGGCGCAGGGGGTAAACTGTTTTTT. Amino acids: CASSNPGAGGKLFF.

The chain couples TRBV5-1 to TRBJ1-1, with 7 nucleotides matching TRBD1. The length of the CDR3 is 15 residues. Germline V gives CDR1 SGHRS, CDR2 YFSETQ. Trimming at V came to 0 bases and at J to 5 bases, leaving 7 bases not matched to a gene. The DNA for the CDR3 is TGCGCCAGCAGCTTGGCACCGGGACAGAGGACTGAAGCTTTCTTT. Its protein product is CASSLAPGQRTEAFF. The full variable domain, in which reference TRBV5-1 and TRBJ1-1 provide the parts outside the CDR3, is KAGVTQTPRYLIKTRGQQVTLSCSPISGHRSVSWYQQTPGQGLQFLFEYFSETQRNKGNFPGRFSGRQFSNSRSEMNVSTLELGDSALYLCASSLAPGQRTEAFFGQGTRLTVV.

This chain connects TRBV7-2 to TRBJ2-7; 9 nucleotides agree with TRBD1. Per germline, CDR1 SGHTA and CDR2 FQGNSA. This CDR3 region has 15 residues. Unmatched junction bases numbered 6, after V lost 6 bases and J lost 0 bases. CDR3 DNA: TGTGCCAGCAGAGCTACAGGGGGCAACTCCTACGAGCAGTACTTC. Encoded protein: CASRATGGNSYEQYF. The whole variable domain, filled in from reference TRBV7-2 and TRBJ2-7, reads GAGVSQSPSNKVTEKGKDVELRCDPISGHTALYWYRQSLGQGLEFLIYFQGNSAPDKSGLPSDRFSAERTGGSVSTLTIQRTQQEDSAVYLCASRATGGNSYEQYFGPGTRLTVT.

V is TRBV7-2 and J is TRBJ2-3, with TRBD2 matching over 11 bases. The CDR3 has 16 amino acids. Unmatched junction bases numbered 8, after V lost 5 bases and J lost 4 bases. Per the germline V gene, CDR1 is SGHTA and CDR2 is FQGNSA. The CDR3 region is CASSPTSGVPPDTQYF. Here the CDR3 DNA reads TGTGCCAGCAGCCCGACTAGCGGGGTCCCTCCAGATACGCAGTATTTT.

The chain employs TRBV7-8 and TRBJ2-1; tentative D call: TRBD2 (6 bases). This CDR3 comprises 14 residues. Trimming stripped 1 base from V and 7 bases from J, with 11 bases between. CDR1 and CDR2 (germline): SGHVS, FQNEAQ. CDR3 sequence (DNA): TGTGCCAGCAGCTTAGTTGTTGGGGGGAATGAGCAGTTCTTC. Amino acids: CASSLVVGGNEQFF.

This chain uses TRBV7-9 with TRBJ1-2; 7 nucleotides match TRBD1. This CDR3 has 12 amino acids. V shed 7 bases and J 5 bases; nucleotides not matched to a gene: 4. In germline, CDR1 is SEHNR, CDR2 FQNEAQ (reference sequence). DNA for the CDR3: TGTGCCAGCAAGGGGGCGCGGTATGGCTACACCTTC. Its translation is CASKGARYGYTF.

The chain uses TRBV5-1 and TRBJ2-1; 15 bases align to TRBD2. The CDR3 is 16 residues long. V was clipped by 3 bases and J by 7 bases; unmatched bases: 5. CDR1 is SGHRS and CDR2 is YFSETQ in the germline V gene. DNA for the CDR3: TGCGCCAGCAGCTGGACTAGCGGGGGGGGGTTAAATGAGCAGTTCTTC. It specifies CASSWTSGGGLNEQFF.

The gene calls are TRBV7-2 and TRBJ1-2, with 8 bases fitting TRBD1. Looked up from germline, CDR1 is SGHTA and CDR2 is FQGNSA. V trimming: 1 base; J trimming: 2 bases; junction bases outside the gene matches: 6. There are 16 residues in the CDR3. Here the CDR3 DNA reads TGTGCCAGCAGCTTAGGAGGGACAGGCGTCAACTATGGCTACACCTTC. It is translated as CASSLGGTGVNYGYTF.

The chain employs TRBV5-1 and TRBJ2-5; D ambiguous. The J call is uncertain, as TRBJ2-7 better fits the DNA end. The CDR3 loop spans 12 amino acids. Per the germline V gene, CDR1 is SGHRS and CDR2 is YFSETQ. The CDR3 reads CASSLGDYEQYF. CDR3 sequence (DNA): TGCGCCAGCAGCTTGGGGGACTACGAGCAGTACTTC.

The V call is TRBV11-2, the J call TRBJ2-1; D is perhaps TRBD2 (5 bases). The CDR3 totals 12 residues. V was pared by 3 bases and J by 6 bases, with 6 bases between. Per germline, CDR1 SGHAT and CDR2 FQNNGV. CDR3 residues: CASSLDFNEQFF. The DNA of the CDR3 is TGTGCCAGCAGCTTGGACTTCAATGAGCAGTTCTTC.

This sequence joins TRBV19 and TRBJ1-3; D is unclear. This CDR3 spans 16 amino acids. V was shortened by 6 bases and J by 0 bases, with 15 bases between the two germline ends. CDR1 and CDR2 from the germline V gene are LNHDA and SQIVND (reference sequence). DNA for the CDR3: TGTGCCAGTAGGTCTGTTTTGGCCCCCTCTGGAAACACCATATATTTT. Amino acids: CASRSVLAPSGNTIYF. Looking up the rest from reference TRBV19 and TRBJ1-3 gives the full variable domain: DGGITQSPKYLFRKEGQNVTLSCEQNLNHDAMYWYRQDPGQGLRLIYYSQIVNDFQKGDIAEGYSVSREKKESFPLTVTSAQKNPTAFYLCASRSVLAPSGNTIYFGEGSWLTVV.

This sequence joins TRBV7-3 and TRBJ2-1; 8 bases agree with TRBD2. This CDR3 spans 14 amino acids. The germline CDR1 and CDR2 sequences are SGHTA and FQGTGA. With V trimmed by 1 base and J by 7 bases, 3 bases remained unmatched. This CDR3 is CASSLSGGWNEQFF. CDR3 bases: TGTGCCAGCAGCTTAAGCGGGGGGTGGAATGAGCAGTTCTTC. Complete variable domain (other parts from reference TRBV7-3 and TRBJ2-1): GAGVSQTPSNKVTEKGKYVELRCDPISGHTALYWYRQSLGQGPEFLIYFQGTGAADDSGLPNDRFFAVRPEGSVSTLKIQRTERGDSAVYLCASSLSGGWNEQFFGPGTRLTVL.

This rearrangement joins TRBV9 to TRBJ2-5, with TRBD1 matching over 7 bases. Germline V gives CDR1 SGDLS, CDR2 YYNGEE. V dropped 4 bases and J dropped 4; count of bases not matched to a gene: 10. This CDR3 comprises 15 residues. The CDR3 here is CASSSGTDRTETQYF. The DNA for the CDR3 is TGTGCCAGCAGCTCTGGGACAGACAGAACAGAGACCCAGTACTTC.

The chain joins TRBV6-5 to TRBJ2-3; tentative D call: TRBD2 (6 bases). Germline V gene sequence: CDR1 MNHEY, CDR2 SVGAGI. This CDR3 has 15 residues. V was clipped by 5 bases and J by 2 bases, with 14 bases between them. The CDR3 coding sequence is TGTGCCAGCAGTGCAACCGGGACTCCCACAGATACGCAGTATTTT. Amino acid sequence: CASSATGTPTDTQYF.

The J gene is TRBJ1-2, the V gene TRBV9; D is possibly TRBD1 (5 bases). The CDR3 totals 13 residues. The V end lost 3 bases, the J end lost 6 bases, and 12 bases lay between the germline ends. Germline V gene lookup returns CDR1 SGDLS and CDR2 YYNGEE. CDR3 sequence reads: CASSDGTGDGYTF. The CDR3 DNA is TGTGCCAGCAGCGATGGGACGGGGGATGGCTACACCTTC.

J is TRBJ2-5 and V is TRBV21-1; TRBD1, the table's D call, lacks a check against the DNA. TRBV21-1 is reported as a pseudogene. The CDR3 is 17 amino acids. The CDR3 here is CASSNKIDRGEAETQYF. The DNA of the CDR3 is TGTGCCAGCAGCAACAAGATAGACAGGGGGGAGGCAGAGACCCAGTACTTC.

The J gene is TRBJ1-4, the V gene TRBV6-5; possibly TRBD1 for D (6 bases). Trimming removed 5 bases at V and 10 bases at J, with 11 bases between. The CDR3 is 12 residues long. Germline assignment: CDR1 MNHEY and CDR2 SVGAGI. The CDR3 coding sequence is TGTGCCAGCAGTCCGGACAGACGAAAACTGTTTTTT. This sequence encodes CASSPDRRKLFF.

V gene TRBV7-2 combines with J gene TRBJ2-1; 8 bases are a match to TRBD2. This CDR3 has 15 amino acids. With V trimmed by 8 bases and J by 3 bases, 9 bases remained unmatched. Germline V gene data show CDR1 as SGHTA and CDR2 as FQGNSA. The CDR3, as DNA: TGTGCCAGCGAGCGCACCGGGACTAGCTACAATGAGCAGTTCTTC. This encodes CASERTGTSYNEQFF.

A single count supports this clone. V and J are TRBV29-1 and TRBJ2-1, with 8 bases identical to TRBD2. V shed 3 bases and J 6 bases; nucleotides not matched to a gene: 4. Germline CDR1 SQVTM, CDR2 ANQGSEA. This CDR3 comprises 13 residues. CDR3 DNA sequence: TGCAGCGTTGACGGCGGGGGGACCAATGAGCAGTTCTTC. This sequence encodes CSVDGGGTNEQFF.

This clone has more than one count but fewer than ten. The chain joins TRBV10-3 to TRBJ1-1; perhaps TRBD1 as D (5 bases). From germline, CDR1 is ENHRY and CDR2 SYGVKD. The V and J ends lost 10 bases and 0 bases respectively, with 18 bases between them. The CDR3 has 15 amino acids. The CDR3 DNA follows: TGTGCCACCAAGGGGAGGGAACCACTGAACACTGAAGCTTTCTTT. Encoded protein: CATKGREPLNTEAFF.

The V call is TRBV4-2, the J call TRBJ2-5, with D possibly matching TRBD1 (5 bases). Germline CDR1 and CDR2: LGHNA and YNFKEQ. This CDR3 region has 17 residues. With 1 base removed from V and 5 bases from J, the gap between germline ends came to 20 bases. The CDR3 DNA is TGTGCCAGCAGCCAAGGGGTGACCGCGGTAGGGGTGGAGACCCAGTACTTC. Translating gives CASSQGVTAVGVETQYF.

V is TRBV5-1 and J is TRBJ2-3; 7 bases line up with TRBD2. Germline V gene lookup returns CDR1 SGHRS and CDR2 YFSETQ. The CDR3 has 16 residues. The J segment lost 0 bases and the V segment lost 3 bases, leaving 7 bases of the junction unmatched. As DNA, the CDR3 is TGCGCCAGCAGCTGGGGGAGCGGGACTAGCACAGATACGCAGTATTTT. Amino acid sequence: CASSWGSGTSTDTQYF. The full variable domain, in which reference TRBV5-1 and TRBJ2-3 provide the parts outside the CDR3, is KAGVTQTPRYLIKTRGQQVTLSCSPISGHRSVSWYQQTPGQGLQFLFEYFSETQRNKGNFPGRFSGRQFSNSRSEMNVSTLELGDSALYLCASSWGSGTSTDTQYFGPGTRLTVL.